Sequencing of this TCR beta chain was carried out in a study of blood T cell repertoires in COVID-19 (dated by TCRdb to the early 2020s). For context, the study as a whole: The collaborator samples originated in the United States, Italy and Spain and spanned the acute and convalescent phases of COVID-19. HLA class I and class II types, where available, came from metadata supplied by the sample provider rather than from assay-based typing. Samples came from the ongoing ImmuneRACE study (first 160 participants) plus 1,254 subjects from 6 global collaborators. The dataset comprised deeply sampled blood TCRbeta repertoires from subjects exposed to, actively infected with, or recovered from COVID-19. The sample metadata nearly always contained a de-identified subject ID, COVID-19 status, age in years and sex. A freely available public database, intended as a resource for researchers studying the immune response to SARS-CoV-2, is where the repertoires were released. The prospective study material was composed of cDNA or gDNA derived from T cells, B-cell-depleted T cells, or PBMCs. Overall study outcomes, separate from this receptor: The quantity of clinical and demographic metadata differed by source and by participant and was supplied without curation.

The collaborating institutions used their own protocols to collect whole blood in K2EDTA tubes. Collaborator samples were shipped for TCRbeta analysis as frozen whole blood, isolated PBMCs, or DNA extracted from either sample type. From the germline V gene, CDR1 is ENHRY and CDR2 is SYGVKD. The CDR3 holds 12 amino acids from the cysteine to the phenylalanine. Only the CDR3 DNA stays, 36 bases, in frame from base 1. V drops 2 bases and J drops 1 base, leaving 2 bases in between. Comments on this clone: No antigen is known for it. No per-base quality is available; no much larger clone lies one base away.

TCRbeta CDR3 regions were amplified from genomic DNA using the immunoSEQ Assay, a bias-controlled multiplex PCR. Under the source paper's analysis protocol: The number of nucleated cells in each sample was estimated from the amplification of reference gene primers within the assay. To quantify the absolute abundance of each unique TCRbeta CDR3 rearrangement, sequence reads were collapsed and filtered. Productive Simpson clonality was computed per sample as the square root of Simpson's diversity index over productive rearrangements. TCRdb provides this immuneACCESS table in a form limited to in-frame rearrangements. Some clones are lacking; in checked studies, under half of them reflect an unresolved V gene, and why the rest are absent is not known. V and J calls and clone size come straight from that table; D and trimming were deduced from the DNA. The sample table records 30,000 or so clones; more than 70% of these occur just once. The ten largest clones capture roughly 4% of the sample.

Sequenced: peripheral blood. The TCR sequence derives from a human donor in a cohort sampled during active COVID-19. This sequence uses TRBV10-3 and TRBJ1-1; no D segment can be confidently identified. The sequence in DNA is TGTGCCATCAGTGAGCGGAACACTGAAGCTTTCTTT. Translated, this gives CAISERNTEAFF.